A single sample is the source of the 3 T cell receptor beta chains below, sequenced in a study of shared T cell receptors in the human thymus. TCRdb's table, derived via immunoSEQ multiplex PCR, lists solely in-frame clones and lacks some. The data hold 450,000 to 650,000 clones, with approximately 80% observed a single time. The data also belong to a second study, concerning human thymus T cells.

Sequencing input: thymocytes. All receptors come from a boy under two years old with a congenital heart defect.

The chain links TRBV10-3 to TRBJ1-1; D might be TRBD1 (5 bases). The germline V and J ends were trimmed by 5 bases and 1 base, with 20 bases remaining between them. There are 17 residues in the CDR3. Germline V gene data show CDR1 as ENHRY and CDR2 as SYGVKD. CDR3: CAISPRDGSKQNTEAFF. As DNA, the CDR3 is TGTGCCATCAGTCCGCGGGACGGCAGTAAGCAGAACACTGAAGCTTTCTTT.

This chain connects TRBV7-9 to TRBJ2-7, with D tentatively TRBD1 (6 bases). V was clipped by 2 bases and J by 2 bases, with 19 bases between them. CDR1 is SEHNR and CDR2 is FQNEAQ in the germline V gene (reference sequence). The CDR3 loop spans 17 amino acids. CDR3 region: CASSLSFKRQEAYEQYF. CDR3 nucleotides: TGTGCCAGCAGCTTATCGTTTAAGAGACAGGAAGCCTACGAGCAGTACTTC.

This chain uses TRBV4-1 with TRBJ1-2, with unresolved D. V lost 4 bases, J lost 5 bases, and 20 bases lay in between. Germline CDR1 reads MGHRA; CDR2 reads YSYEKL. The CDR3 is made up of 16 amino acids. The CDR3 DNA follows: TGCGCCAGCAGCCGAGGGTTGGCCGTACGGATTTATGGCTACACCTTC. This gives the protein CASSRGLAVRIYGYTF.